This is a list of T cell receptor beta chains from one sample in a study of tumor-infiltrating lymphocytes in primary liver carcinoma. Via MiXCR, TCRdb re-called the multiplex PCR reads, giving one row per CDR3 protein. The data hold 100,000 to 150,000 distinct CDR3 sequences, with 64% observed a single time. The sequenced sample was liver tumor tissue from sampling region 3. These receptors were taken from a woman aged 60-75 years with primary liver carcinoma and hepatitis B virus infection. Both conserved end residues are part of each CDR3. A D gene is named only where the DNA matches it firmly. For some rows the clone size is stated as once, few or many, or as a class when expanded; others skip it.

CASSMGGGGKTQYF	TGTGCTAGCAGTATGGGAGGGGGGGGGAAGACCCAGTACTTC	TRBV12-3/TRBV12-4	NA	TRBJ2-5	NA
CSTSAASGPQDEQFF	TGTAGCACCAGTGCGGCTAGCGGGCCGCAGGATGAGCAGTTCTTC	TRBV24-1	TRBD2	TRBJ2-1	NA
CASSSDTRITGELFF	TGCGCCAGCAGCTCCGACACCCGAATCACCGGGGAGCTGTTTTTT	TRBV5-1	NA	TRBJ2-2	once
CASSQSGSSYEQYF	TGTGCCAGCAGTCAAAGCGGGAGTTCCTACGAGCAGTACTTC	TRBV28	TRBD2	TRBJ2-7	NA
CASNDFLPGLLGAYEQYF	TGTGCCAGCAATGATTTCCTTCCGGGACTTTTAGGGGCTTATGAGCAGTACTTC	TRBV6-1	NA	TRBJ2-7	NA
CASSYSGTANTEAFF	TGTGCCAGCAGTTACTCCGGGACAGCGAACACTGAAGCTTTCTTC	TRBV6-5	TRBD1	TRBJ1-1	NA
CTSSSKPPGQDTQYF	TGTACCAGCAGCTCGAAACCTCCGGGGCAAGATACGCAGTATTTT	TRBV5-6	NA	TRBJ2-3	NA
CASCYGGRGTEAFF	TGTGCCAGTTGTTACGGGGGGAGGGGCACTGAAGCTTTCTTT	TRBV6-5	NA	TRBJ1-1	NA
CASSPQARGDTQYF	TGTGCCAGCAGCCCTCAGGCCAGAGGGGATACGCAGTATTTT	TRBV7-3	NA	TRBJ2-3	NA
CASNLWGAIDTQYF	TGTGCCAGCAACTTGTGGGGGGCCATAGATACGCAGTATTTT	TRBV11-2	NA	TRBJ2-3	NA
CATSVRYRDLFISGQFF	TGTGCCACCAGTGTACGATACCGGGACCTCTTTATATCAGGGCAGTTCTTC	TRBV24-1	NA	TRBJ2-1	few
CTSSQSLQGTTEAFF	TGCACCAGCAGCCAATCCCTTCAGGGGACCACTGAAGCTTTCTTT	TRBV1	NA	TRBJ1-1	many
CASSQYREETQYF	TGTGCCAGCAGCCAGTACAGAGAAGAGACCCAGTACTTC	TRBV11-2	NA	TRBJ2-5	NA
CCVEGGGGADTQYF	TGCTGCGTTGAAGGTGGCGGGGGAGCAGATACGCAGTATTTT	TRBV29-1	TRBD2	TRBJ2-3	NA
CSAGEPGQGTSHTF	TGCAGCGCTGGGGAGCCGGGGCAGGGGACCTCCCACACCTTC	TRBV29-1	NA	TRBJ1-2	NA
CASNFAGVYPGELFF	TGTGCCAGCAACTTCGCGGGAGTGTACCCCGGGGAGCTGTTTTTT	TRBV11-2	TRBD2	TRBJ2-2	NA
CARSPERGGYNGRTDTQYF	TGTGCCAGGAGCCCCGAGAGGGGGGGATATAACGGCCGCACAGATACGCAGTATTTT	TRBV11-2	NA	TRBJ2-3	NA
CASSAPIGTGGDDTEAFF	TGTGCCAGCAGTGCCCCCATCGGGACAGGGGGGGACGACACTGAAGCTTTCTTT	TRBV25-1	TRBD1	TRBJ1-1	once
CSVKANPYEQYF	TGCAGCGTTAAGGCTAATCCATACGAGCAGTACTTC	TRBV29-1	NA	TRBJ2-7	NA
CSVEDRCYGYTF	TGTAGCGTTGAGGACAGGTGTTATGGCTACACCTTC	TRBV29-1	TRBD1	TRBJ1-2	NA
CASSLGDRRYTEVFF	TGTGCCAGCAGCTTAGGGGATCGTCGGTACACTGAAGTTTTCTTT	TRBV11-3	NA	TRBJ1-1	NA
CASSLGAPRYTEAFF	TGTGCCAGCAGTTTAGGGGCTCCTCGGTACACTGAAGCTTTCTTT	TRBV11-3	NA	TRBJ1-1	NA
CASPPGQNSYEQYF	TGTGCCAGCCCACCGGGACAGAACTCCTACGAACAGTACTTC	TRBV14	TRBD1	TRBJ2-7	NA
CSVAGGQYYNEQFF	TGCAGTGTTGCGGGGGGACAGTATTACAATGAGCAGTTCTTC	TRBV29-1	NA	TRBJ2-1	few
CASSVGTHYGYTF	TGTGCCAGCAGTGTGGGGACGCACTATGGCTACACCTTC	TRBV28	NA	TRBJ1-2	many
CASSLDPRQGEQYF	TGTGCCAGCAGCTTAGATCCTCGACAGGGTGAGCAGTACTTC	TRBV7-9	TRBD1	TRBJ2-7	few
CASSKGFERFF	TGTGCCAGCAGTAAAGGCTTTGAGCGGTTCTTC	TRBV6-1	NA	TRBJ2-1	NA